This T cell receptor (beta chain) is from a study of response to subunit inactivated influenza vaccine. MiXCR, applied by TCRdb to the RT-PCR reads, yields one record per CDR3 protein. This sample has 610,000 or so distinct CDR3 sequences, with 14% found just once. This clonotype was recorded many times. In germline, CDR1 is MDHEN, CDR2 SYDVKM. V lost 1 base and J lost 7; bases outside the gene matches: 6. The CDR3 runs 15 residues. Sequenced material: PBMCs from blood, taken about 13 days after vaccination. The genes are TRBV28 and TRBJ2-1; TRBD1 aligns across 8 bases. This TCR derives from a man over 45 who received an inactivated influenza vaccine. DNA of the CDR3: TGTGCCAGCAGTTTATACGCAGGGGGCAGGAATGAGCAGTTCTTC. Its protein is CASSLYAGGRNEQFF.